This T cell receptor (beta chain) emerged from a study of cytomegalovirus exposure and HLA in healthy donors. The PCR had 60 Vbeta and 13 Jbeta primers. Original analysis: In a later analysis, 80 million to 100 million unique TCR beta chains included roughly 11 million shared by two or more donors. Measured with immunoSEQ multiplex PCR; TCRdb has only the in-frame clones, and not every one. V and J calls and clone size are those listed in that table; D and trimming were worked out from the DNA. The data contain approximately 110,000 clones, 73% of them seen just once; the ten biggest clones take up about 8.4%. The germline V gene encodes CDR1 MNHEY and CDR2 SVGAGI. This CDR3 spans 16 amino acids. Trimming removed 2 bases from V and 0 bases from J, with 13 bases in between.

The specimen sequenced was PBMCs. This TCR came from a man aged 35-49 years in good health and CMV-seronegative. This chain connects TRBV6-5 to TRBJ1-1, with D uncertain. CDR3: CASSYDTAGVNTEAFF. In nucleotides, the CDR3 is TGTGCCAGCAGTTACGATACAGCCGGGGTGAACACTGAAGCTTTCTTT.